This TCR beta chain was found in a study of blood T cell repertoires in COVID-19. As for the study in general: Acute and convalescent COVID-19 samples came from the United States, Italy and Spain. The cDNA or gDNA used as material had been derived from T cells, B-cell-depleted T cells, or PBMCs.

The CDR3 consists of 14 residues. With 4 bases removed from V and 3 bases from J, the gap between germline ends came to 13 bases. The germline V gene encodes CDR1 SGHRS and CDR2 YFSETQ. As originally analysed: How many nucleated cells were present was estimated from reference gene primer amplification. Repertoires were generated with immunoSEQ multiplex PCR, while TCRdb's copy carries only in-frame clones and drops some. V, J and clone size reflect that table, while D and trimming were determined from the DNA. The data hold over 45,000 clones, with about 90% observed a single time. The sample consisted of peripheral blood. This chain joins TRBV5-1 and TRBJ1-1; D is perhaps TRBD1 (6 bases). This sequence was found in an older woman with active or convalescent COVID-19. DNA of the CDR3: TGCGCCAGCAGCCCGAGGACAGTAGACACTGAAGCTTTCTTT. This sequence encodes CASSPRTVDTEAFF.